This passage covers 2 T cell receptor beta chains from one sample sequenced in a study of blood T cells in healthy people across ages. Using a J-beta primer mix together with a sample-barcoded 5' primer, a second PCR was run for about 6 to 12 cycles. TCRdb re-called the 5' RACE reads through MiXCR, storing one row per CDR3 protein. Of 550,000 to 600,000 distinct CDR3 sequences listed, 47% were seen once; the top ten hold around 24%. Input material: blood. Every receptor here comes from an elderly man in good health.

Worth noting for this clonotype: The germline gene is not matched at one end of the junction; a read error may be the cause. This chain joins TRBV29-1 and TRBJ2-7; D remains ambiguous. Gene TRBJ2-5 matches the end of the DNA better, so the J call may be wrong. Germline loops: CDR1 SQVTM, CDR2 ANQGSEA. CDR3 size: 12 residues. CDR3 amino acids: CSVDTLQGTQYF. The CDR3 DNA reads TGCAGCGTTGACACTCTTCAAGGGACCCAGTACTTC.

In this sample, this clonotype turned up a few times. CDR3 sequence (DNA): TGTGCCAGCAGCTTAGCCGTAGCGGGACTCGATGAGCAGTTCTTC. Residues: CASSLAVAGLDEQFF. V gene TRBV7-2 combines with J gene TRBJ2-1, with TRBD2 identical over 8 bases. Per the germline V gene, CDR1 is SGHTA and CDR2 is FQGNSA. CDR3 length: 15 amino acids. The V gene end was trimmed by 0 bases and the J gene end by 8 bases; junction bases not matched to a gene: 6. The full variable domain, rest sourced from reference TRBV7-2 and TRBJ2-1, is GAGVSQSPSNKVTEKGKDVELRCDPISGHTALYWYRQSLGQGLEFLIYFQGNSAPDKSGLPSDRFSAERTGGSVSTLTIQRTQQEDSAVYLCASSLAVAGLDEQFFGPGTRLTVL.